This T cell receptor (beta chain) was identified during a study of CD8 T cells in Susac syndrome. The multiple sclerosis controls consisted of treatment-naive patients with relapsing-remitting disease, either stable or active. FACS was used to enrich TEMRA cells, whereas the CD8+ and CD4+ T cells were obtained by negative isolation. A quantity of about 0.5 to 1 ug RNA underwent reverse transcription using random hexamers. Amplification of TCR beta CDR3 by immunoSEQ multiplex PCR spanned 54 Vbeta and 13 Jbeta. Via MiXCR, TCRdb re-called the immunoSEQ multiplex PCR reads, giving one row per CDR3 protein. The sample records 130,000 or so distinct CDR3 sequences, around nine tenths being singletons. V was shortened by 9 bases and J by 7 bases, with 18 bases between the two germline ends. There are 14 residues in the CDR3. Per germline, CDR1 KGHDR and CDR2 SFDVKD.

This sequence was found in a human donor with multiple sclerosis. Sequenced sample: CD8+ T cells from PBMCs. The rearrangement joins TRBV24-1 to TRBJ1-5; D may be TRBD1 (5 bases). The CDR3: CATAAGGEEQPQHF. The CDR3 DNA reads as TGTGCCACCGCGGCTGGGGGGGAGGAACAGCCCCAGCATTTT.